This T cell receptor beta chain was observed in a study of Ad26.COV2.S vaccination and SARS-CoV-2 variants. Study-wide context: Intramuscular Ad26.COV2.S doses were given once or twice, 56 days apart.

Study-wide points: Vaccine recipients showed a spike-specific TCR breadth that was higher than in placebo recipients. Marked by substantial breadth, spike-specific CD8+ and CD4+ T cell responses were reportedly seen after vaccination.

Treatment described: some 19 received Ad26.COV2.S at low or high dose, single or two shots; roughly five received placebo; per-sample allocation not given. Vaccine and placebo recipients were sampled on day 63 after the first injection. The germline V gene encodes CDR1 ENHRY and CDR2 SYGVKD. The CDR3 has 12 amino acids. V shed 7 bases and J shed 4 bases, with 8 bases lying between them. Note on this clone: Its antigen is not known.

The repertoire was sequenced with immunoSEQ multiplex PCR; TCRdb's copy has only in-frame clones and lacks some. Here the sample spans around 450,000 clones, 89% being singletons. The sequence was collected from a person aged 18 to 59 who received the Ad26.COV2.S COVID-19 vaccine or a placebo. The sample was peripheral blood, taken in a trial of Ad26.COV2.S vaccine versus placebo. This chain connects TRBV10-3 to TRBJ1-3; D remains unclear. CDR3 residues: CAIMSSGNTIYF. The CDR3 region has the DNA TGTGCCATCATGTCGTCAGGAAACACCATATATTTT.